A selection of T cell receptor beta chains follows, all from one sample in a study of shared clonotypes between healthy human individuals. Clones were sequenced by immunoSEQ multiplex PCR, and TCRdb holds only the in-frame ones, with some missing. The sample holds some 580,000 clones, 95% to 98% seen once. The sample consisted of naive CD8+ T cells sorted from blood. These TCRs come from a young man in good health. Both conserved end residues are part of each CDR3. Fields, in order: J gene, D gene, V gene, clone size, CDR3 DNA, CDR3 protein. The D gene is left open where the match is weak. Only part of the rows carry a size: once, few, many, or a class if the clone is expanded.

J gene: TRBJ2-7
D gene: NA
V gene: TRBV11-2
clone size: NA
CDR3 DNA: TGTGCCAGCAGCACCGGGACCCTATACGAGCAGTACTTC
CDR3 protein: CASSTGTLYEQYF

J gene: TRBJ2-7
D gene: TRBD1
V gene: TRBV9
clone size: NA
CDR3 DNA: TGTGCCAGCAGGTCCGGGACAGGGGACTACGAGCAGTACTTC
CDR3 protein: CASRSGTGDYEQYF

J gene: TRBJ2-7
D gene: TRBD1
V gene: TRBV30
clone size: NA
CDR3 DNA: TGTGCCTGGAGTGTGGGACAGAATTACGAGCAGTACTTC
CDR3 protein: CAWSVGQNYEQYF

J gene: TRBJ1-5
D gene: NA
V gene: TRBV28
clone size: NA
CDR3 DNA: TGTGCCAGCACTCCTCTCGAAGGTCAGCCCCAGCATTTT
CDR3 protein: CASTPLEGQPQHF

J gene: TRBJ1-1
D gene: TRBD1
V gene: TRBV27
clone size: once
CDR3 DNA: TGTGCCAGCAGCCGACAGGGGCTTGAAGCTTTCTTT
CDR3 protein: CASSRQGLEAFF

J gene: TRBJ2-4
D gene: NA
V gene: TRBV27
clone size: NA
CDR3 DNA: TGTGCCAGCAGGCAGACAGTAGCCAAAAACATTCAGTACTTC
CDR3 protein: CASRQTVAKNIQYF

J gene: TRBJ2-1
D gene: NA
V gene: TRBV15
clone size: NA
CDR3 DNA: TGTGCCACCAACCCCGACAGAAGCTACAATGAGCAGTTCTTC
CDR3 protein: CATNPDRSYNEQFF

J gene: TRBJ2-3
D gene: NA
V gene: TRBV19
clone size: NA
CDR3 DNA: TGTGCCAGTAGTTTGGTCATGCCAGATACGCAGTATTTT
CDR3 protein: CASSLVMPDTQYF

J gene: TRBJ1-2
D gene: NA
V gene: TRBV5-1
clone size: NA
CDR3 DNA: TGCGCCAGCAGCTTGGGTTCAGCCGATGGCTACACCTTC
CDR3 protein: CASSLGSADGYTF

J gene: TRBJ2-1
D gene: NA
V gene: TRBV6-5
clone size: NA
CDR3 DNA: TGTGCCAGCACTCCAGGGGGGCCATGGGATGAGCAGTTCTTC
CDR3 protein: CASTPGGPWDEQFF

J gene: TRBJ2-7
D gene: NA
V gene: TRBV27
clone size: NA
CDR3 DNA: TGTGCCAGCAGGGCAACAGGGCCCTACGAGCAGTACTTC
CDR3 protein: CASRATGPYEQYF